These 24 T cell receptor beta chains were sequenced from one sample in a study of blood T cell repertoires in COVID-19. Assay used: immunoSEQ multiplex PCR; TCRdb lists only in-frame clones, some missing. The repertoire holds approximately 120,000 clones, around 84% seen once, with 7.9% in the top ten. Sequences were obtained from peripheral blood. The receptors here all came from a woman of 80 years or more with active or convalescent COVID-19.

This chain joins TRBV28 and TRBJ2-1, with 8 bases that match TRBD1. This CDR3 spans 15 amino acids. Germline trimming cut 6 bases from V and 3 bases from J; bases unmatched to any gene: 7. Germline CDR1 reads MDHEN; CDR2 reads SYDVKM. The CDR3 loop reads CASSTQGALYNEQFF. CDR3 nucleotides: TGTGCCAGCAGCACCCAGGGGGCCCTCTACAATGAGCAGTTCTTC.

The chain recombines TRBV7-8 with TRBJ2-7, with 7 bases aligning to TRBD1. After removal of 0 bases from V and 2 bases from J, the junction contained 4 bases not matched to a gene. The germline gives CDR1 SGHVS, CDR2 FQNEAQ. This CDR3 is built from 15 residues. The DNA of the CDR3 is TGTGCCAGCAGCTTAGCCCCAACAGGGGCCTACGAGCAGTACTTC. Translated: CASSLAPTGAYEQYF. Drawing the rest from reference TRBV7-8 and TRBJ2-7, the complete variable domain is GAGVSQSPRYKVAKRGQDVALRCDPISGHVSLFWYQQALGQGPEFLTYFQNEAQLDKSGLPSDRFFAERPEGSVSTLKIQRTQQEDSAVYLCASSLAPTGAYEQYFGPGTRLTVT.

This clone was seen a handful of times. The gene calls are TRBV19 and TRBJ2-3, with unresolved D. CDR1 and CDR2 from the germline V gene are LNHDA and SQIVND (reference sequence). V was pared by 3 bases and J by 0 bases, with 7 bases between. The CDR3 totals 14 residues. CDR3 nucleotide sequence: TGTGCCAGTAGTATCACCCGGAGCACAGATACGCAGTATTTT. It codes for CASSITRSTDTQYF.

Remarks on this clone: The junction departs from germline at one end; a sequencing error may be responsible. The CDR3 spells CASNPSVGVRPKGF. Written as DNA, the CDR3 is TGTGCCAGCAATCCTTCTGTAGGGGTTCGCCCTAAGGGATTC. This chain uses TRBV28 with TRBJ2-7; D might be TRBD1 (5 bases). The CDR3 runs to 14 residues. Germline V gives CDR1 MDHEN, CDR2 SYDVKM.

Concerning this clone itself: Other DNA sequences from this sample encode an identical CDR3 as well. The chain employs TRBV5-1 and TRBJ2-5, with 9 bases that match TRBD1. The germline V gene encodes CDR1 SGHRS and CDR2 YFSETQ. CDR3 length equals 15 residues. After removal of 4 bases from V and 0 bases from J, the junction contained 4 bases not matched to a gene. CDR3 sequence reads: CASSPGTGYQETQYF. The CDR3 region has the DNA TGCGCCAGCAGCCCCGGGACAGGGTACCAAGAGACCCAGTACTTC.

This clone was detected once. The gene calls are TRBV7-8 and TRBJ1-1, with a possible D match to TRBD1 (5 bases). The CDR3 is 15 amino acids. Germline-derived CDR1 and CDR2 are SGHVS and FQNEAQ. V was trimmed by 5 bases and J by 5 bases, leaving 18 bases between them. CDR3 coding DNA: TGTGCCAGCAGCCTAGAGTGGCAGGGAGGGACTGAAGCTTTCTTT. As protein: CASSLEWQGGTEAFF.

This clone was counted a single time. The chain is built from TRBV4-2 and TRBJ2-2; 7 bases map to TRBD1. V was pared by 4 bases and J by 5 bases, with 4 bases of the junction left unmatched. CDR1 is LGHNA and CDR2 is YNFKEQ in the germline V gene. This CDR3 spans 14 amino acids. For the CDR3, the DNA is TGTGCCAGCAGCCCACAGGGGTTGACCGGGGAGCTGTTTTTT. Amino acid sequence: CASSPQGLTGELFF.

The CDR3 DNA sequence: TGCGCCAGCAGCTTGGGACTAGCGGGGGGATACAATGAGCAGTTCTTC. Translating gives CASSLGLAGGYNEQFF. J is TRBJ2-1 and V is TRBV5-1; 13 bases agree with TRBD2. This CDR3 comprises 16 residues. From germline, CDR1 is SGHRS and CDR2 YFSETQ. J was trimmed by 4 bases and V by 0 bases; bases with no gene match: 1. The full variable domain, its missing parts supplied by reference TRBV5-1 and TRBJ2-1, is KAGVTQTPRYLIKTRGQQVTLSCSPISGHRSVSWYQQTPGQGLQFLFEYFSETQRNKGNFPGRFSGRQFSNSRSEMNVSTLELGDSALYLCASSLGLAGGYNEQFFGPGTRLTVL.

This rearrangement joins TRBV29-1 to TRBJ2-2; TRBD1 matches 8 bases. Trimming removed 4 bases from V and 0 bases from J; junction bases left unmatched: 1. This CDR3 comprises 14 residues. Germline-derived CDR1 and CDR2 are SQVTM and ANQGSEA. CDR3 coding DNA: TGCAGCGTTGGGACAGGGACGAACACCGGGGAGCTGTTTTTT. Translated, it gives CSVGTGTNTGELFF.

The J gene is TRBJ1-2, the V gene TRBV19; D remains unclear. This CDR3 region has 13 residues. V was clipped by 9 bases and J by 6 bases, with 17 bases between them. The V gene's germline CDR1 is LNHDA and CDR2 SQIVND (reference sequence). The CDR3 DNA reads TGTGCCAGCAGTTTCCGCGGGGTGGATGGCTACACCTTC. Amino acid sequence: CASSFRGVDGYTF.

This rearrangement joins TRBV28 to TRBJ1-1; D remains ambiguous. From germline, CDR1 is MDHEN and CDR2 SYDVKM. The V end was cut by 4 bases, the J end by 4 bases, with 10 bases between. The length of the CDR3 is 13 residues. The CDR3 bases are TGTGCCAGCAGTTGGTATAGTCCCACTGAAGCTTTCTTT. Amino acids: CASSWYSPTEAFF. Filled out from reference TRBV28 and TRBJ1-1, the complete variable domain reads DVKVTQSSRYLVKRTGEKVFLECVQDMDHENMFWYRQDPGLGLRLIYFSYDVKMKEKGDIPEGYSVSREKKERFSLILESASTNQTSMYLCASSWYSPTEAFFGQGTRLTVV.

V and J are TRBV5-4 and TRBJ2-3; 7 bases match TRBD2. V shed 3 bases, J shed 5 bases, and the junction held 9 bases outside the gene matches. Germline V gives CDR1 SGHNT, CDR2 YYREEE (reference sequence). There are 15 residues in the CDR3. Here the CDR3 DNA reads TGTGCCAGCAGCTCGGGAGGACGCTCTCGAGATACGCAGTATTTT. Translation gives CASSSGGRSRDTQYF. Combining the CDR3 with reference TRBV5-4 and TRBJ2-3 gives the whole variable domain ETGVTQSPTHLIKTRGQQVTLRCSSQSGHNTVSWYQQALGQGPQFIFQYYREEENGRGNFPPRFSGLQFPNYSSELNVNALELDDSALYLCASSSGGRSRDTQYFGPGTRLTVL.

This sequence joins TRBV20-1 and TRBJ1-4, with D hard to call. CDR3 size: 11 residues. Deletions cut 1 base from V and 6 bases from J, with 3 bases between. Germline CDR1 reads DFQATT; CDR2 reads SNEGSKA (reference sequence). CDR3 sequence (DNA): TGCAGTGCTAGAGCGTATGAAAAACTGTTTTTT. This sequence encodes CSARAYEKLFF.

This clone was counted a few times. This sequence joins TRBV7-9 and TRBJ1-5, with 9 bases fitting TRBD1. Looked up from germline, CDR1 is SEHNR and CDR2 is FQNEAQ (reference sequence). Trimming removed 0 bases from V and 4 bases from J; junction bases left unmatched: 1. This CDR3 comprises 15 residues. The CDR3 DNA follows: TGTGCCAGCAGCTTAGCCGGGACAGGGAATCAGCCCCAGCATTTT. This codes for CASSLAGTGNQPQHF.

The rearrangement links TRBV19 to TRBJ2-2, with TRBD1 as a possible D gene (6 bases). The CDR3 covers 15 residues. Germline-derived CDR1 and CDR2 are LNHDA and SQIVND (reference sequence). V lost 1 base, J lost 4 bases, and 10 bases lay in between. The chain's CDR3 is CASSIVRTATGELFF. CDR3 in DNA: TGTGCCAGTAGTATAGTTAGGACAGCCACCGGGGAGCTGTTTTTT.

A single count supports this clone. J is TRBJ1-1 and V is TRBV3-1 (or the pseudogene TRBV3-2); D is unclear. V was pared by 4 bases and J by 4 bases, with 10 bases between. CDR1 and CDR2 (germline): LGHDT, YNNKEL (reference sequence). The CDR3 has 13 amino acids. CDR3 sequence reads: CASSLEGRTEAFF. DNA of the CDR3: TGTGCCAGCAGCCTCGAGGGCCGCACTGAAGCTTTCTTT.

The chain couples TRBV20-1 to TRBJ1-1; unclear D gene. The CDR3 covers 10 residues. V lost 6 bases, J lost 6 bases, and 8 bases lay in between. Germline-derived CDR1 and CDR2 are DFQATT and SNEGSKA (reference sequence). CDR3 loop: CSAGLSEAFF. For the CDR3, the DNA is TGCAGTGCCGGACTATCTGAAGCTTTCTTT.

The genes are TRBV7-3 and TRBJ2-1, with 10 bases fitting TRBD2. Germline CDR1 and CDR2: SGHTA and FQGTGA. This CDR3 contains 18 residues. Trimming cost V 0 bases and J 6 bases; bases outside gene matches: 11. The CDR3 here is CASSLTRLAGDPLNEQFF. CDR3 nucleotide sequence: TGTGCCAGCAGCTTAACTCGGCTAGCGGGAGATCCCCTCAATGAGCAGTTCTTC.

The chain recombines TRBV9 with TRBJ2-5; 10 positions match TRBD2. Germline loops: CDR1 SGDLS, CDR2 YYNGEE. The CDR3 consists of 17 residues. J lost 5 bases, V lost 3 bases, and 13 bases had no gene match. The CDR3 nucleotides read TGTGCCAGCAGCGCCTCTAGCGGGAGTACAACCGGGGAGACCCAGTACTTC. Its translation: CASSASSGSTTGETQYF. The full variable domain, with the rest looked up from reference TRBV9 and TRBJ2-5, is DSGVTQTPKHLITATGQRVTLRCSPRSGDLSVYWYQQSLDQGLQFLIQYYNGEERAKGNILERFSAQQFPDLHSELNLSSLELGDSALYFCASSASSGSTTGETQYFGPGTRLLVL.

Note on this clone: Mismatch with germline at one junction end may stem from a read error. This rearrangement joins TRBV6-5 to TRBJ2-1, with 7 positions matching TRBD2. This CDR3 comprises 13 residues. Germline V lookup: CDR1 MNHEY, CDR2 SVGAGI. CDR3 loop: CASSYSSGLVEIF. CDR3 sequence (DNA): TGTGCCAGCAGTTACTCATCTGGACTAGTCGAGATCTTC.

This clone was seen a single time. The CDR3 reads CASSLRHIWDTGELFF. In DNA, the CDR3 is TGTGCCAGCAGCCTCAGACATATTTGGGACACCGGGGAGCTGTTTTTT. The chain couples TRBV3-1 (or the pseudogene TRBV3-2) to TRBJ2-2; D remains ambiguous. The CDR3 is 16 amino acids. Trimming left V 4 bases short and J 3 bases short, with 15 bases between. The germline V gene encodes CDR1 LGHDT and CDR2 YNNKEL (reference sequence).

The chain has TRBV24-1 and TRBJ1-4; D gene ambiguous. The germline gives CDR1 KGHDR, CDR2 SFDVKD. V lost 0 bases and J 3 bases, leaving 13 bases between the germline ends. This CDR3 is built from 17 residues. CDR3 sequence reads: CATSDLSGKESNEKLFF. As DNA, the CDR3 is TGTGCCACCAGTGATTTGTCGGGGAAGGAATCTAATGAAAAACTGTTTTTT.

V and J are TRBV19 and TRBJ2-3; no clear D. Trimming pared 3 bases from V and 4 bases from J, leaving 20 bases between. Germline CDR1 is LNHDA and CDR2 is SQIVND (reference sequence). There are 17 residues in the CDR3. In DNA form, the CDR3 reads TGTGCCAGTAGTATCCGGGTACCAGCCGTGGCGGCAGATACGCAGTATTTT. It is translated as CASSIRVPAVAADTQYF.

This rearrangement joins TRBV7-2 to TRBJ1-1; no clear D. Looked up from germline, CDR1 is SGHTA and CDR2 is FQGNSA. The CDR3 is 13 residues long. The V and J ends lost 7 bases and 1 base respectively, with 10 bases between them. CDR3 nucleotide sequence: TGTGCCAGCACCCCGACAAGGAACACTGAAGCTTTCTTT. This encodes CASTPTRNTEAFF.